These T cell receptor beta chains were read from a single sample in a study of shared clonotypes between healthy human individuals. Generated by immunoSEQ multiplex PCR, the TCRdb table keeps only in-frame clones and is missing some. The table includes around 500,000 clones, 76% detected once. Sequenced material: PBMCs. These receptors came from a woman aged 40 to 50 in good health. Some clones in this sample may be carry-over from other donors' samples. Both conserved end residues are part of each CDR3.

V gene	J gene	CDR3 protein
TRBV7-2	TRBJ2-7	CASSLGWTQQTYEQYF
TRBV19	TRBJ2-3	CASHLAGNTDTQYF
TRBV6-1	TRBJ2-3	CASSEEARSRGTDTQYF
TRBV6-1	TRBJ1-2	CASSDNGESGGYTF
TRBV5-4	TRBJ2-7	CASRDSSYEQYF
TRBV5-1	TRBJ2-2	CASSLGQGSTGELFF
TRBV29-1	TRBJ1-1	CSPRRQGNTEAFF
TRBV27	TRBJ1-4	CASSFRGTHTNEKLFF
TRBV5-1	TRBJ1-1	CASSLEGSGNTEAFF
TRBV27	TRBJ2-3	CASSLGLAGIDTQYF
TRBV18	TRBJ2-1	CASSPLSLAGGNEQFF
TRBV7-2	-	CACSPGTSGSFEQYF
TRBV6-4	TRBJ2-3	CASSDSGGSDTQYF
TRBV18	TRBJ2-7	CASSLTRVREQYF
TRBV28	TRBJ2-1	CASSFQSTPQFF
TRBV4-1	TRBJ2-2	CASSHGPGVRDTGELFF
TRBV10-2	TRBJ2-1	CASSTGTSGTNEQFF
TRBV4-3	TRBJ2-3	CASTRQLDSTDTQYF
TRBV2	-	CASKEAPSGAGYEQYF
TRBV5-1	TRBJ2-5	CASSRRYQETQYF
TRBV28	TRBJ1-5	CASSLNRGGGQPQHF
TRBV11-2	TRBJ2-1	CASNTLDYNEQFF
TRBV27	TRBJ2-7	CASSYSSGNYEQYF
TRBV19	TRBJ2-1	CASSSGLAGGHDEQFF
TRBV25-1	TRBJ2-1	CASRREEQFF
TRBV7-8	TRBJ1-4	CASSERTGVEKLFF
TRBV7-9	TRBJ1-4	CASSTHRGNDEKLFF
TRBV10-2	TRBJ2-1	CASRIAAPYNEQFF
TRBV7-9	TRBJ2-7	CASSGGLLGFQYF
TRBV4-1	TRBJ1-1	CASSQDGTGGGTEAFF
TRBV10-2	TRBJ2-2	CASTVDYTGELFF
TRBV19	TRBJ1-5	CASSILQGNLGNQPQHF
TRBV4-1	TRBJ1-1	CASSQPGTGVRNTEAFF
TRBV19	TRBJ2-7	CASSIRAGGGYEQYF
TRBV10-3	TRBJ2-1	CATWGYRGQGARSEQFF
TRBV7-9	TRBJ1-4	CASSNGQADYEKLFF
TRBV6-5	TRBJ2-3	CASSVQPTGTDTQYF
TRBV4-2	TRBJ1-3	CASSQAYDGNTIYF
TRBV11-2	TRBJ1-2	CASSLGQGLGGYTF
TRBV28	TRBJ2-7	CASSFRLDSLTYEQYF
TRBV7-9	TRBJ2-7	CASSLWPREQYF
TRBV6-1	TRBJ1-4	CASKPGQANEKLFF
TRBV29-1	TRBJ2-1	CSVDGGVGQFF
TRBV5-4	TRBJ2-5	CASSFPSGQGGRETQYF
TRBV29-1	TRBJ2-7	CSVDRQGGYEQYF